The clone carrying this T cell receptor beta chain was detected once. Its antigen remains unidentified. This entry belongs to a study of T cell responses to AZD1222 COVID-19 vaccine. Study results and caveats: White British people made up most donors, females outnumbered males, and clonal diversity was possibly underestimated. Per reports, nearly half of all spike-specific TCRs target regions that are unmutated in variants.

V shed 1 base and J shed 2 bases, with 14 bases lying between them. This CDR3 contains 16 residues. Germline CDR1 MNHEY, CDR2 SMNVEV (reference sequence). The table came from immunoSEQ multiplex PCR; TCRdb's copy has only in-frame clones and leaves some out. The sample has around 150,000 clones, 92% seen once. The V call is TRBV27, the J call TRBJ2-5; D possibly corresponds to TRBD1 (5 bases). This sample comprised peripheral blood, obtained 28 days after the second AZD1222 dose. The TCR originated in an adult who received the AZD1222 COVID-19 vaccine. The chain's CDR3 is CASSLLQGLGQETQYF. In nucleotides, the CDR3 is TGTGCCAGCAGTTTATTGCAGGGCCTGGGGCAAGAGACCCAGTACTTC.